This record covers a single T cell receptor beta chain. The entry originates in a study of T cell changes during pregnancy in multiple sclerosis. CDR3 size: 16 residues. Per the germline V gene, CDR1 is LNHDA and CDR2 is SQIVND (reference sequence). Trimming cost V 3 bases and J 2 bases, with 13 bases left between them. Libraries were prepared by immunoSEQ multiplex PCR; TCRdb keeps only in-frame clonotypes and omits some of them. The sample lists 25,000 to 30,000 clones; approximately 87% were seen once. Sequenced here: CD8+ T cells from peripheral blood mononuclear cells, sampled after pregnancy. This chain links TRBV19 with TRBJ1-4; TRBD1 might be the D (6 bases). The source is a female donor with multiple sclerosis, enrolled in a pregnancy study. The CDR3 region has the DNA TGTGCCAGTAGTATCTTGTGGGACACTACTAATGAAAAACTGTTTTTT. As protein: CASSILWDTTNEKLFF.